These 32 T cell receptor beta chains were sequenced from one sample in a study of beta chain features in type 1 diabetes. Expressed TCRB transcripts were sequenced because the entire RNA isolate underwent reverse transcription. This table comes from immunoSEQ multiplex PCR, and its TCRdb copy is limited to in-frame clones, with some not included. The data hold about 900,000 clones, with roughly a sixth observed a single time. The sample taken for sequencing was naive CD4+ T cells from blood. All receptors come from a woman aged 18-29 years in good health.

The gene calls are TRBV5-6 and TRBJ1-2; 8 bases align to TRBD1. The CDR3 loop spans 13 amino acids. V dropped 4 bases and J dropped 6; count of bases not matched to a gene: 5. The germline V gene encodes CDR1 SGHDT and CDR2 YYEEEE. The CDR3 protein is CASSTQGAHGYTF. The CDR3 region has the DNA TGTGCCAGCAGCACTCAGGGGGCGCATGGCTACACCTTC.

This chain joins TRBV7-2 and TRBJ2-3; possible D gene TRBD2, 5 bases. CDR1 and CDR2 (germline): SGHTA, FQGNSA. The CDR3 is 13 residues long. V was pared by 6 bases and J by 1 base, with 8 bases between. The CDR3 DNA reads as TGTGCCAGCAGAATCGGGGGCACAGATACGCAGTATTTT. Residues: CASRIGGTDTQYF. The whole variable domain, remainder taken from reference TRBV7-2 and TRBJ2-3, is GAGVSQSPSNKVTEKGKDVELRCDPISGHTALYWYRQSLGQGLEFLIYFQGNSAPDKSGLPSDRFSAERTGGSVSTLTIQRTQQEDSAVYLCASRIGGTDTQYFGPGTRLTVL.

This clone was observed a handful of times. This chain links TRBV7-2 with TRBJ1-1; D perhaps matches TRBD1 (5 bases). V dropped 5 bases and J dropped 4 bases, with 26 bases sitting between them. Germline-derived CDR1 and CDR2 are SGHTA and FQGNSA. The CDR3 is 18 amino acids. The CDR3 DNA is TGTGCCAGCAGCGCTGGGGCAGGGATGGGAGTGATGGGCACTGAAGCTTTCTTT. As protein: CASSAGAGMGVMGTEAFF.

This clone was counted only a few times. This chain links TRBV27 with TRBJ2-1; D is undetermined. The ends were cut back, 6 bases at V and 9 bases at J, with 9 bases in the middle. There are 11 residues in the CDR3. The germline V gene has CDR1 MNHEY and CDR2 SMNVEV (reference sequence). The CDR3 spells CASSLESEQFF. CDR3 nucleotide sequence: TGTGCCAGCAGCCTAGAAAGTGAGCAGTTCTTC.

The CDR3 DNA follows: TGCGCCAGCAGCCAAGAGCTCGCGGGAACCCTGTCCCTCGGTCCCGTCGATGAGCAGTTCTTC. Protein product: CASSQELAGTLSLGPVDEQFF. V is TRBV4-3 and J is TRBJ2-1, with a possible D match to TRBD2 (6 bases). Trimming took off 0 bases at V and 8 bases at J, with 32 bases between the two ends. This CDR3 has 21 amino acids. Germline CDR1 is LGHNA and CDR2 is YSLEER.

This clone was picked up a small number of times. This chain connects TRBV4-3 to TRBJ1-2; no clear D gene. Trimming left V 0 bases short and J 3 bases short, with 5 bases between. The length of the CDR3 is 13 residues. CDR1 and CDR2 from the germline V gene are LGHNA and YSLEER. This CDR3 reads CASSQDNHYGYTF. The DNA for the CDR3 is TGCGCCAGCAGCCAAGACAATCACTATGGCTACACCTTC.

V is TRBV28 and J is TRBJ2-3; D call uncertain. The CDR3 consists of 14 residues. V was pared by 5 bases and J by 0 bases, with 9 bases between. Per the germline V gene, CDR1 is MDHEN and CDR2 is SYDVKM. The CDR3 sequence is CASSTPASTDTQYF. CDR3 bases: TGTGCCAGCAGTACACCTGCGAGCACAGATACGCAGTATTTT.

This clone was recorded a few times. CDR3 in DNA: TGTGCCACCAGCAGAGGCGGGCTACCGCAGTATTTT. It specifies CATSRGGLPQYF. V usage is TRBV15 and J usage is TRBJ2-3, with D perhaps matching TRBD2 (5 bases). Per germline, CDR1 LNHNV and CDR2 YYDKDF (reference sequence). Trimming shortened V by 1 base and J by 10 bases, and 9 bases separated the two germline ends. CDR3 size: 12 residues.

The sample holds a few counts of this clone. This chain connects TRBV7-9 to TRBJ2-6, with D perhaps matching TRBD2 (5 bases). CDR3 length: 15 amino acids. V gave up 5 bases and J gave up 4 bases, with 12 bases separating them. The germline V gene encodes CDR1 SEHNR and CDR2 FQNEAQ (reference sequence). The CDR3 DNA reads TGTGCCAGCAGCCGCGCGGAGGCCGGGGCCAACGTCCTGACTTTC. Its translation is CASSRAEAGANVLTF. Looking up the rest from reference TRBV7-9 and TRBJ2-6 gives the full variable domain: DTGVSQNPRHKITKRGQNVTFRCDPISEHNRLYWYRQTLGQGPEFLTYFQNEAQLEKSRLLSDRFSAERPKGSFSTLEIQRTEQGDSAMYLCASSRAEAGANVLTFGAGSRLTVL.

This sequence joins TRBV15 and TRBJ2-5, with 7 nucleotides matching TRBD1. The CDR3 totals 14 residues. Germline V lookup: CDR1 LNHNV, CDR2 YYDKDF (reference sequence). Unmatched junction bases numbered 3, after V lost 3 bases and J lost 2 bases. CDR3 nucleotides: TGTGCCACCAGCAGGACGGGACAGCAAGAGACCCAGTACTTC. The encoded protein is CATSRTGQQETQYF.

The CDR3: CASSPARDTQYF. Here the CDR3 DNA reads TGTGCCAGCTCCCCGGCGAGAGATACGCAGTATTTT. The chain joins TRBV7-9 to TRBJ2-3; D is ambiguous. Germline CDR1 and CDR2: SEHNR and FQNEAQ (reference sequence). The V gene lost 8 bases and the J gene lost 5 bases, with 11 bases spanning the gap. The CDR3 spans 12 residues. The entire variable domain, with the rest obtained from reference TRBV7-9 and TRBJ2-3, is as follows: DTGVSQNPRHKITKRGQNVTFRCDPISEHNRLYWYRQTLGQGPEFLTYFQNEAQLEKSRLLSDRFSAERPKGSFSTLEIQRTEQGDSAMYLCASSPARDTQYFGPGTRLTVL.

This clone was detected only a few times. DNA for the CDR3: TGTGCCAGCAGTGCCAGCGGTTACGAGCAGTACTTC. Translating gives CASSASGYEQYF. The chain is built from TRBV6-6 and TRBJ2-7; D is possibly TRBD2 (5 bases). Germline loops: CDR1 MNHNY, CDR2 SVGAGI (reference sequence). CDR3 size: 12 residues. Trimming cost V 5 bases and J 4 bases, with 9 bases left between them.

For this clone: Other DNA sequences in this specimen translate into the identical CDR3. J is TRBJ2-5 and V is TRBV20-1; D is ambiguous. Trimming shortened V by 1 base and J by 2 bases, and 2 bases separated the two germline ends. The germline V gene has CDR1 DFQATT and CDR2 SNEGSKA (reference sequence). The CDR3 spans 11 residues. CDR3 coding DNA: TGCAGTGCTAGAGGGCAAGAGACCCAGTACTTC. Amino acids: CSARGQETQYF.

This clone was picked up a small number of times. The chain is built from TRBV7-2 and TRBJ2-3, with unresolved D. V shed 4 bases and J shed 5 bases, with 7 bases lying between them. This CDR3 is built from 12 residues. The germline V gene has CDR1 SGHTA and CDR2 FQGNSA. CDR3 sequence: CASSSYLDTQYF. The CDR3 nucleotides are TGTGCCAGCAGCTCCTACTTAGATACGCAGTATTTT.

This clone was observed a few times. J is TRBJ2-2 and V is TRBV4-1; 7 bases agree with TRBD1. The CDR3 has 17 amino acids. The V and J ends lost 3 bases and 2 bases, in that order; junction bases with no gene match: 9. CDR1 is MGHRA and CDR2 is YSYEKL in the germline V gene. In DNA form, the CDR3 reads TGCGCCAGCAGCCATACCCCGGGACAGTTTAACACCGGGGAGCTGTTTTTT. This codes for CASSHTPGQFNTGELFF.

This clone has more than one count but fewer than ten. The chain is built from TRBV9 and TRBJ2-2; possibly TRBD2 for D (6 bases). This CDR3 region has 16 residues. V gave up 1 base and J gave up 6 bases, with 16 bases separating them. Germline-derived CDR1 and CDR2 are SGDLS and YYNGEE. The CDR3 DNA is TGTGCCAGCAGCGTAAAAAGGGGAGGTAGGGCCGGGGAGCTGTTTTTT. Amino acids: CASSVKRGGRAGELFF.

This clone showed up just a few times. The identical CDR3 is also encoded by other nucleotide sequences in the sample. V and J are TRBV18 and TRBJ1-2; TRBD1 matches 12 bases. The V and J ends lost 6 bases and 2 bases, in that order; junction bases with no gene match: 4. Germline assignment: CDR1 KGHSH and CDR2 LQKENI. The CDR3 is made up of 15 amino acids. The CDR3: CASSPGTGGNYGYTF. CDR3 nucleotides: TGTGCCAGCTCCCCAGGGACAGGGGGCAACTATGGCTACACCTTC.

This clone was observed a handful of times. This chain connects TRBV7-2 to TRBJ2-7, with D hard to call. From germline, CDR1 is SGHTA and CDR2 FQGNSA. V was trimmed by 0 bases and J by 4 bases, leaving 10 bases between them. The CDR3 spans 14 residues. CDR3 residues: CASSLASRTYEQYF. The CDR3 DNA is TGTGCCAGCAGCTTAGCGTCGCGTACTTACGAGCAGTACTTC. The full variable domain, with the rest looked up from reference TRBV7-2 and TRBJ2-7, is GAGVSQSPSNKVTEKGKDVELRCDPISGHTALYWYRQSLGQGLEFLIYFQGNSAPDKSGLPSDRFSAERTGGSVSTLTIQRTQQEDSAVYLCASSLASRTYEQYFGPGTRLTVT.

This clone was detected only a few times. The J gene is TRBJ1-5, the V gene TRBV6-6; D remains ambiguous. CDR1 is MNHNY and CDR2 is SVGAGI in the germline V gene (reference sequence). CDR3 length: 14 amino acids. V lost 2 bases to trimming and J lost 0 bases, with 5 bases between them. CDR3: CASSYSSSNQPQHF. Here the CDR3 DNA reads TGTGCCAGCAGTTACAGTAGTAGCAATCAGCCCCAGCATTTT.

The V call is TRBV11-2, the J call TRBJ2-1; D gene uncertain. Trimming shortened V by 3 bases and J by 6 bases, and 15 bases separated the two germline ends. The germline V gene has CDR1 SGHAT and CDR2 FQNNGV. This CDR3 has 15 amino acids. The CDR3 DNA follows: TGTGCCAGCAGCTTCCCCCCCGGGCTCCCCAATGAGCAGTTCTTC. Protein product: CASSFPPGLPNEQFF.

The V gene is TRBV7-9, the J gene TRBJ2-1; a possible D gene is TRBD1 (5 bases). This CDR3 spans 18 amino acids. Germline V gene sequence: CDR1 SEHNR, CDR2 FQNEAQ (reference sequence). Between the trimmed V and J ends, which lost 1 base and 3 bases, there was a span of 19 bases. The CDR3 region is CASSLGGVGRANYNEQFF. The CDR3 DNA sequence: TGTGCCAGCAGCTTAGGGGGCGTAGGCAGGGCTAACTACAATGAGCAGTTCTTC.

About this clone: The identical CDR3 is also encoded by other nucleotide sequences in the sample. The chain has TRBV27 and TRBJ1-2, with D maybe TRBD1 (5 bases). The CDR3 consists of 14 residues. Per the germline V gene, CDR1 is MNHEY and CDR2 is SMNVEV (reference sequence). With 6 bases removed from V and 4 bases from J, the gap between germline ends came to 15 bases. CDR3 in DNA: TGTGCCAGCAGGAGAACGACAGACTTCTATGGCTACACCTTC. This codes for CASRRTTDFYGYTF.

This clone appeared a few times. The rearrangement links TRBV18 to TRBJ2-4, with 7 bases identical to TRBD1. Germline loops: CDR1 KGHSH, CDR2 LQKENI. V shed 5 bases, J shed 5 bases, and the junction held 3 bases outside the gene matches. CDR3 length: 13 residues. The CDR3 reads CASSAGTENIQYF. The CDR3 region has the DNA TGTGCCAGCTCAGCCGGGACAGAAAACATTCAGTACTTC.

The sample holds a few counts of this clone. Different DNA sequences within this sample yield the same CDR3. This chain uses TRBV18 with TRBJ2-5; D gene uncertain. CDR3 length: 14 amino acids. Germline CDR1 KGHSH, CDR2 LQKENI. V was pared by 2 bases and J by 0 bases, with 7 bases between. The CDR3 sequence: CASSPYRDQETQYF. The CDR3 DNA sequence: TGTGCCAGCTCACCATACCGGGACCAAGAGACCCAGTACTTC.

This clone has a handful of counts. The rearrangement joins TRBV9 to TRBJ1-1; 8 bases line up with TRBD1. The CDR3 consists of 15 residues. J was trimmed by 3 bases and V by 3 bases; bases with no gene match: 7. The V gene's germline CDR1 is SGDLS and CDR2 YYNGEE. The CDR3 protein is CASSGDRGGHTEAFF. The CDR3, as DNA: TGTGCCAGCAGCGGAGACAGGGGCGGTCACACTGAAGCTTTCTTT.

This clone was counted only a few times. The chain recombines TRBV4-3 with TRBJ2-3, with a possible D match to TRBD2 (7 bases). V was trimmed by 0 bases and J by 3 bases, leaving 16 bases between them. Germline V gene sequence: CDR1 LGHNA, CDR2 YSLEER. The CDR3 consists of 17 residues. The CDR3 region is CASSQDWSGGTTDTQYF. The CDR3 region has the DNA TGCGCCAGCAGCCAAGATTGGTCGGGGGGCACGACAGATACGCAGTATTTT.

This clone was observed a handful of times. The chain employs TRBV5-1 and TRBJ1-4, with D possibly TRBD1 on 5 matching bases. Germline CDR1 and CDR2: SGHRS and YFSETQ. The CDR3 consists of 14 residues. V gave up 4 bases and J gave up 3 bases, with 10 bases separating them. CDR3 nucleotides: TGCGCCAGCAGCCCGGGGGGGGCTAATGAAAAACTGTTTTTT. Translating gives CASSPGGANEKLFF.

The chain recombines TRBV18 with TRBJ2-1; maybe TRBD1 (8 bases). This CDR3 is built from 16 residues. Germline V gives CDR1 KGHSH, CDR2 LQKENI. Trimming took 3 bases from V and 3 from J, leaving 15 bases between them. In DNA, the CDR3 is TGTGCCAGCTCACCTCAGGGGGCTAGCGGCTACAATGAGCAGTTCTTC. This encodes CASSPQGASGYNEQFF.

The chain uses TRBV2 and TRBJ2-1; 10 bases fit TRBD2. The trim removed 5 bases at V and 5 bases at J, leaving 3 bases unmatched. CDR3 length: 14 residues. Germline V gives CDR1 SNHLY, CDR2 FYNNEI. CDR3 DNA: TGTGCCAGCAGTTCCCTAGCGGGGGACAATGAGCAGTTCTTC. Translating gives CASSSLAGDNEQFF.

The CDR3 here is CASSLNPGTEQETQYF. For the CDR3, the DNA is TGTGCCAGCAGCTTAAACCCCGGGACGGAGCAAGAGACCCAGTACTTC. V and J are TRBV7-2 and TRBJ2-5; D is tentatively TRBD1 or TRBD2 (5 bases each). V was pared by 2 bases and J by 2 bases, with 15 bases between. CDR3 length: 16 residues. The germline V gene encodes CDR1 SGHTA and CDR2 FQGNSA.

The chain carries TRBV18 and TRBJ2-7; no definite D call. Trimming left V 0 bases short and J 2 bases short, with 11 bases between. The CDR3 is 15 amino acids. CDR1 KGHSH and CDR2 LQKENI come from the germline V gene. CDR3 DNA: TGTGCCAGCTCACCACCAGCCCTACCTCCCTACGAGCAGTACTTC. This translates into CASSPPALPPYEQYF. The variable domain in full, completed from reference TRBV18 and TRBJ2-7, reads NAGVMQNPRHLVRRRGQEARLRCSPMKGHSHVYWYRQLPEEGLKFMVYLQKENIIDESGMPKERFSAEFPKEGPSILRIQQVVRGDSAAYFCASSPPALPPYEQYFGPGTRLTVT.

This clone occurred a few times. Given a much more abundant clone one base away, this may be a read error. The chain carries TRBV7-9 and TRBJ2-1; D is tentatively TRBD1 or TRBD2 (5 bases each). From germline, CDR1 is SEHNR and CDR2 FQNEAQ (reference sequence). The V and J ends lost 5 bases and 3 bases respectively, with 8 bases between them. The CDR3 length is 13 residues. This CDR3 reads CASSRDRYNEQFF. The CDR3 nucleotides are TGTGCCAGCAGCCGGGACCGCTACAATGAGCAGTTCTTC.